A single sample gave rise to the 11 T cell receptor beta chains below, sequenced in a study of blood T cell repertoires in COVID-19. Profiled with immunoSEQ multiplex PCR; TCRdb holds only in-frame clones, not every one. The sample consists of tens of thousands of clones, approximately 82% of them appearing once. Sequenced: peripheral blood. These receptors originate from a man older than 75 with acute or convalescent COVID-19.

This chain connects TRBV25-1 to TRBJ1-2; weak D call: TRBD1 (6 bases). Germline lookup yields CDR1 MGHDK and CDR2 SYGVNS. V gave up 4 bases and J gave up 6 bases, with 15 bases separating them. CDR3 length: 14 amino acids. CDR3 nucleotides: TGTGCCAGCAGTGCAGAACAGGGACGAGATGGCTACACCTTC. It yields the protein CASSAEQGRDGYTF.

The chain recombines TRBV5-4 with TRBJ2-5; TRBD2 might be the D (5 bases). The CDR3 is 13 amino acids. Trimming pared 4 bases from V and 5 bases from J, leaving 12 bases between. Germline V gives CDR1 SGHNT, CDR2 YYREEE (reference sequence). The CDR3 bases are TGTGCCAGCAGCCGGGAAACCGGGGAGACCCAGTACTTC. Translation gives CASSRETGETQYF.

The rearrangement joins TRBV19 to TRBJ1-5; no reliable D call. CDR3 length equals 14 residues. V was cut by 1 base and J by 2 bases, with 6 bases left in between. Per germline, CDR1 LNHDA and CDR2 SQIVND (reference sequence). The DNA of the CDR3 is TGTGCCAGTAGTATAGGCGAGGGCAATCAGCCCCAGCATTTT. Translation gives CASSIGEGNQPQHF.

This clone has more than one count but fewer than ten. J is TRBJ1-2 and V is TRBV3-1 (or the pseudogene TRBV3-2); unclear D gene. Trimming removed 1 base at V and 2 bases at J, with 2 bases between. CDR1 LGHDT and CDR2 YNNKEL come from the germline V gene (reference sequence). CDR3 length: 12 residues. The chain's CDR3 is CASSQANYGYTF. The CDR3 nucleotides are TGTGCCAGCAGCCAAGCGAACTATGGCTACACCTTC.

J is TRBJ2-7 and V is TRBV11-3; TRBD2 matches at 14 bases. V was pared by 3 bases and J by 2 bases, with 9 bases of the junction left unmatched. From germline, CDR1 is SGHNT and CDR2 YENEEA. CDR3 length: 18 amino acids. The DNA for the CDR3 is TGTGCCAGCAGCTTCAAGAGGACTAGCGGGAGGTCAACCTACGAGCAGTACTTC. Translation: CASSFKRTSGRSTYEQYF.

V usage is TRBV7-2 and J usage is TRBJ2-3; 11 bases fit TRBD2. Germline-derived CDR1 and CDR2 are SGHTA and FQGNSA. The CDR3 consists of 17 residues. The trim removed 1 base at V and 6 bases at J, leaving 9 bases unmatched. The CDR3, as DNA: TGTGCCAGCAGCTTAGTGTTGAGGACTAGCGGGCAGGATACGCAGTATTTT. Translation: CASSLVLRTSGQDTQYF.

V gene TRBV2 combines with J gene TRBJ2-1; D might be TRBD2 (6 bases). V was clipped by 6 bases and J by 0 bases, with 9 bases between them. The V gene's germline CDR1 is SNHLY and CDR2 FYNNEI. The CDR3 is 14 residues long. The CDR3 DNA sequence: TGTGCCAGCAGAGGGGACTTCTCCTACAATGAGCAGTTCTTC. This gives the protein CASRGDFSYNEQFF.

The J gene is TRBJ2-7, the V gene TRBV10-3; D is unresolved. CDR3 size: 13 residues. Trimming cost V 5 bases and J 3 bases, with 11 bases left between them. The germline V gene encodes CDR1 ENHRY and CDR2 SYGVKD. The CDR3 coding sequence is TGTGCCATCAGTCTAGGTACGGTCTACGAGCAGTACTTC. This gives the protein CAISLGTVYEQYF.

This chain connects TRBV6-5 to TRBJ2-1; unclear D gene. Trimming removed 6 bases at V and 6 bases at J, with 12 bases between. The CDR3 has 13 residues. CDR1 is MNHEY and CDR2 is SVGAGI in the germline V gene. This CDR3 reads CASRSRFGNEQFF. For the CDR3, the DNA is TGTGCCAGCAGGTCGAGGTTCGGCAATGAGCAGTTCTTC.

The chain employs TRBV7-2 and TRBJ2-5, with TRBD2 matching 10 bases. In germline, CDR1 is SGHTA, CDR2 FQGNSA. The length of the CDR3 is 15 residues. J lost 5 bases, V lost 6 bases, and 9 bases had no gene match. Here the CDR3 reads CASSYGVGLAETQYF. The DNA for the CDR3 is TGTGCCAGCAGTTACGGCGTGGGACTAGCGGAGACCCAGTACTTC.

For this clone: The junction departs from germline at one end; a sequencing error may be responsible. The gene calls are TRBV3-1 (or the pseudogene TRBV3-2) and TRBJ1-5; 7 nucleotides align to TRBD1. The CDR3 length is 15 residues. Germline V gives CDR1 LGHDT, CDR2 YNNKEL (reference sequence). CDR3 sequence: CASSQGQGLNPPQHF. CDR3 nucleotide sequence: TGTGCCAGCAGCCAAGGACAGGGTTTGAATCCGCCCCAGCATTTT.